The subject of this entry is one T cell receptor beta chain. Its antigen is currently unknown. The data stem from a study of vaccination and CD4 T cells after COVID-19. Across the whole study: Sampling post-COVID took place a median 101 days after diagnosis (range 35 to 161).

Germline trimming cut 5 bases from V and 4 bases from J; bases unmatched to any gene: 12. This CDR3 contains 17 residues. CDR1 SGHTA and CDR2 FQGNSA come from the germline V gene. Sequencing of DNA taken from cultured CD4+ T cells relied on the Oncomine TCR Beta short-read assay. Genomic DNA extraction was carried out from cultured CD4+ T cells. Each CDR3 protein gets one entry after TCRdb re-called the PCR reads with MiXCR. The profile covers about 21,000 distinct CDR3 sequences, with about half appearing a single time and 2.5% taken by the ten largest. The treatment here: roughly 10-day PBMC culture with coronavirus spike peptide pools or control peptides (ViraFEST assay).

The chain employs TRBV7-2 and TRBJ2-5, with TRBD2 matching 11 bases. Sequencing used CD4+ T cells from blood, cultured in vitro, obtained after SARS-CoV-2 vaccination. The receptor comes from a human donor who had recovered from COVID-19. CDR3 protein: CASSQAQLAGVGETQYF. For the CDR3, the DNA is TGTGCCAGCAGCCAAGCGCAACTAGCGGGGGTTGGAGAGACCCAGTACTTC. The full variable domain, in which reference TRBV7-2 and TRBJ2-5 provide the parts outside the CDR3, is GAGVSQSPSNKVTEKGKDVELRCDPISGHTALYWYRQSLGQGLEFLIYFQGNSAPDKSGLPSDRFSAERTGGSVSTLTIQRTQQEDSAVYLCASSQAQLAGVGETQYFGPGTRLLVL.